This record concerns one T cell receptor beta chain sequence. In the original processing: Researchers report that nucleated cell counts were estimated from reference gene primer amplification. Assay: immunoSEQ multiplex PCR; the TCRdb copy retains only in-frame clones and omits some. V and J calls and clone size are given by that table; D and trimming were obtained from the DNA. This sample yields about 210,000 clones, of which about 83% are seen a single time; about 2.5% belongs to the top ten. V was clipped by 0 bases and J by 8 bases, with 15 bases between them. Germline CDR1 and CDR2: SGHDT and YYEEEE. This CDR3 contains 15 residues. This record comes from a study of blood T cell repertoires in COVID-19. Background on the study: Samples came from the United States, Italy and Spain, spanning acute and convalescent COVID-19. From T cells, B-cell-depleted T cells, or PBMCs came the material, which was cDNA or gDNA.

This receptor was taken from a woman in her 40s with active or convalescent COVID-19. This chain uses TRBV5-6 with TRBJ2-1, with D tentatively TRBD2 (5 bases). The sample was peripheral blood. The CDR3 is CASSLEKGRRDEQFF. The DNA for the CDR3 is TGTGCCAGCAGCTTGGAAAAAGGGCGGCGGGATGAGCAGTTCTTC. The whole variable domain, filled in from reference TRBV5-6 and TRBJ2-1, reads DAGVTQSPTHLIKTRGQQVTLRCSPKSGHDTVSWYQQALGQGPQFIFQYYEEEERQRGNFPDRFSGHQFPNYSSELNVNALLLGDSALYLCASSLEKGRRDEQFFGPGTRLTVL.